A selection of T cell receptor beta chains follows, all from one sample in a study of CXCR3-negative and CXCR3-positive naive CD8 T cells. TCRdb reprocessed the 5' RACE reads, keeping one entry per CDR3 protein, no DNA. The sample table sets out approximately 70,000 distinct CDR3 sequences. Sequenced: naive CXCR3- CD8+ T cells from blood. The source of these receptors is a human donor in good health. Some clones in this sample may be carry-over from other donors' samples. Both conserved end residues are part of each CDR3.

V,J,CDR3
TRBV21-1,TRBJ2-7,CASSNGDEQYF
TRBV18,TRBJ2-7,CASSPSDSYTYEQYF
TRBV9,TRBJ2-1,CASSPGNYNEQFF
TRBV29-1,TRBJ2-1,CSVDQGANEQFF
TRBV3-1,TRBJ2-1,CASSLSPSGEQFF
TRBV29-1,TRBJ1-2,CSVLDGENGYTF
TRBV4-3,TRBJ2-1,CASSHWVYNEQFF
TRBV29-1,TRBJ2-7,CSVEDRDSYEQYF
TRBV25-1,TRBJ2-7,CASSYAGEQYF
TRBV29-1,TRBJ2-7,CSVGAGVGSYEQYF
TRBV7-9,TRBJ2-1,CASSLSGQRSYNEQFF
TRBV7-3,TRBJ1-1,CASSSTAANTEAFF
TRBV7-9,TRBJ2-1,CASSYGVLAEAYNEQFF
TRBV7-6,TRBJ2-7,CASSPGTGVFYEQYF
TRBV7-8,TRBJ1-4,CASRQTDLNEKLFF
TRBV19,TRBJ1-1,CASTTGGNTEAFF
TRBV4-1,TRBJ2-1,CASSQGFNEQFF
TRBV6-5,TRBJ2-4,CASALNPGDIQYF
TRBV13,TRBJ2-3,CASSGEREASKDTQYF
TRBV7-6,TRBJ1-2,CASSSKFFGTSRIHYGYTF
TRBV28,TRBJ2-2,CAIHSPRGGTGELFF
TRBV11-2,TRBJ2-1,CASSFGQLGINNEQFF
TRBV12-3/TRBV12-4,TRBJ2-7,CASSLGDRTYEQYF
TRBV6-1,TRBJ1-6,CASSELTGDNSPLHF
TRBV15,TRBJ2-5,CATSTERERGETQYF
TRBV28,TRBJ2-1,CASSRPFRRYNEQFF
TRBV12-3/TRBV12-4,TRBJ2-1,CASSQTSDQTNNEQFF
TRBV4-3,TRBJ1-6,CASSQTGGGNSPLHF
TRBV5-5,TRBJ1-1,CASSLDLGPPDTEAFF
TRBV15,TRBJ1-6,CATSREGAGSSPLHF
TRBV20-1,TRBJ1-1,CSAREEGRMMNTEAFF
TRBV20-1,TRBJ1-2,CSAPGQGNYGYTF
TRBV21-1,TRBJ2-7,CASSKRGGLKLYEQYF
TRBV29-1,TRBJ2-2,CRVEARGQVTGELFF
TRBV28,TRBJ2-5,CASSGTRRETQYF
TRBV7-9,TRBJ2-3,CASSLAALWQYF
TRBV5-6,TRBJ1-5,CASSFRSRGWQPQHF
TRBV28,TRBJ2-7,CASSFPRVEQYF
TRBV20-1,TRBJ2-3,CSARDWTSGDTDTQYF
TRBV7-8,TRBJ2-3,CASSSRASEGDTQYF
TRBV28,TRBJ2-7,CASCMGLLSYEQYF
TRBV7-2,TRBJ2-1,CASSITWYNEQFF
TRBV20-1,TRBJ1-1,CSARGRGGPEAFF
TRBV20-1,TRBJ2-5,CSARDWRQGGVYQETQYF
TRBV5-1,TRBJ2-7,CASSVPDSTYEQYF
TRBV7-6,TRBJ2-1,CASSLAARSNEQFF
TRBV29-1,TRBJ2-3,CSVNGAAGDTDTQYF
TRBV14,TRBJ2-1,CASSQEGTGVYNEQFF
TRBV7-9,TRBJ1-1,CASSYSTGWTEAFF
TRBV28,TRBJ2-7,CASSLLRSEQYF
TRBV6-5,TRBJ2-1,CASRIAGVDEQFF
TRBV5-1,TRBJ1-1,CASSHPGTGNTEAFF
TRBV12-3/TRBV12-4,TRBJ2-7,CASSGDLSSYEQYF
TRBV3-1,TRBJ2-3,CASSQRGGTDTQYF
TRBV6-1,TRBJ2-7,CASSEWGQVYEQYF
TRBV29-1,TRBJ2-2,CSVGTGGSGELFF
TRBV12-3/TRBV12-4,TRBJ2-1,CASSLGVGPYNEQFF
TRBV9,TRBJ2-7,CASSPASGGVEQYF
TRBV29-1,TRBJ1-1,CSVEGDTEAFF
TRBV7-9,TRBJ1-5,CASSLFWRQVRNQPQHF